The 7 T cell receptor beta chains in this list originate from one sample, sequenced in a study of technical replicates of blood from a few donors (dated by TCRdb to 2016 to 2017). The method behind the library was the immunoSEQ multiplex PCR assay. TCRdb limited this immuneACCESS table to in-frame rearrangements with V and J called. A share of clones is missing; checked studies link under half to unresolved V genes, and the rest is unexplained. The sample has around 15,000 clones on record, 82% of them singletons. Clones ranked in the top ten supply 10% of the sample. Sequenced input: PBMCs. The receptors were gathered from a human donor in good health. Some clones in this sample may be carry-over from other donors' samples.

The chain's CDR3 is CATSAGGYPWTQYF. CDR3 DNA: TGTGCTACCAGCGCGGGTGGTTATCCTTGGACCCAGTACTTC. This chain joins TRBV12-5 and TRBJ2-5, with a tentative D call TRBD2 (5 bases). The CDR3 is made up of 14 amino acids. V was clipped by 10 bases and J by 7 bases, with 22 bases between them. Germline CDR1 is LGHNT and CDR2 is FRNRAP. Complete variable domain (other parts from reference TRBV12-5 and TRBJ2-5): DARVTQTPRHKVTEMGQEVTMRCQPILGHNTVFWYRQTMMQGLELLAYFRNRAPLDDSGMPKDRFSAEMPDATLATLKIQPSEPRDSAVYFCATSAGGYPWTQYFGPGTRLLVL.

The chain has TRBV2 and TRBJ1-2; D is uncertain. Germline V lookup: CDR1 SNHLY, CDR2 FYNNEI. The length of the CDR3 is 12 residues. The germline V and J ends were trimmed by 8 bases and 8 bases, with 15 bases remaining between them. The DNA for the CDR3 is TGTGCCAGCTTGGGAGAAAGTGACGGCTACACCTTC. Its translation is CASLGESDGYTF.

CDR3 bases: TGTGCCAGCAGCTCCCTAGCGGGAGGCACAGATACGCAGTATTTT. Amino acid sequence: CASSSLAGGTDTQYF. The chain couples TRBV7-2 to TRBJ2-3, with 10 bases identical to TRBD2. The CDR3 spans 15 residues. J lost 1 base, V lost 4 bases, and 2 bases had no gene match. Germline lookup yields CDR1 SGHTA and CDR2 FQGNSA.

The rearrangement uses TRBV5-8 and TRBJ1-5; 7 bases line up with TRBD1. CDR1 and CDR2 from the germline V gene are SGHTS and YDEGEE. This CDR3 region has 16 residues. V gave up 2 bases and J gave up 4 bases; unmatched junction bases: 9. CDR3 amino acids: CASSFRQGSRNQPQHF. The CDR3 bases are TGTGCCAGCAGCTTCCGACAGGGATCCAGAAATCAGCCCCAGCATTTT.

The rearrangement uses TRBV28 and TRBJ2-3; TRBD1 matches 11 bases. V was clipped by 7 bases and J by 3 bases; unmatched bases: 3. This CDR3 comprises 14 residues. CDR1 and CDR2 (germline): MDHEN, SYDVKM. CDR3 amino acids: CASTGTGGTDTQYF. The CDR3 DNA reads TGTGCCAGCACCGGGACAGGGGGGACAGATACGCAGTATTTT.

The CDR3 region has the DNA TGCGCCAGCAGCTTGGGGGACTTCCAAGAGACCCAGTACTTC. It specifies CASSLGDFQETQYF. This chain joins TRBV5-1 and TRBJ2-5; a weak D match, TRBD2 (6 bases). The CDR3 has 14 amino acids. Per germline, CDR1 SGHRS and CDR2 YFSETQ. V gave up 0 bases and J gave up 1 base, with 7 bases separating them.

J is TRBJ1-2 and V is TRBV4-1; 9 nucleotides agree with TRBD1. CDR1 MGHRA and CDR2 YSYEKL come from the germline V gene. Losses at the gene ends were 7 bases for V and 0 bases for J; bases not matched to a gene: 18. CDR3 size: 19 residues. The CDR3, as DNA: TGCGCCAGCAACCCCCCGGACAGGGGTGGTTCCTCCTCTAACTATGGCTACACCTTC. Amino acid sequence: CASNPPDRGGSSSNYGYTF.